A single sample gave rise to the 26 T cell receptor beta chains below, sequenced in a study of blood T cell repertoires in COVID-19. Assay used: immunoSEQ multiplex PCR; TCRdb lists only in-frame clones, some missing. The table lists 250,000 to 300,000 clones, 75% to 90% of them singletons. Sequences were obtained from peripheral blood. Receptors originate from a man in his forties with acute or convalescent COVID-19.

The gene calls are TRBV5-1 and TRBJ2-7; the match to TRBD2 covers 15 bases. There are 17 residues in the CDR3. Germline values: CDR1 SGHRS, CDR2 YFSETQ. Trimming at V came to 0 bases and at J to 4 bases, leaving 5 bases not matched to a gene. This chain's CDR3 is CASSLDPGLAGGYEQYF. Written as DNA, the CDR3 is TGCGCCAGCAGCTTGGACCCGGGACTAGCGGGGGGTTACGAGCAGTACTTC.

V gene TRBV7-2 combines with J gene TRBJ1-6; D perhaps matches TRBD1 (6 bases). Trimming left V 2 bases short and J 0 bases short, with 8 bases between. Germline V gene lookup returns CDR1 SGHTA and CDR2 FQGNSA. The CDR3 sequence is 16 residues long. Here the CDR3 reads CASSLQGSSYNSPLHF. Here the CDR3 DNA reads TGTGCCAGCAGCTTACAGGGGAGCTCCTATAATTCACCCCTCCACTTT.

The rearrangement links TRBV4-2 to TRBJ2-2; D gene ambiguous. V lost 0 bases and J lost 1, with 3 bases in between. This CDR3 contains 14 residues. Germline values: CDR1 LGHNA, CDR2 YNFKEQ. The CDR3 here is CASSQDLNTGELFF. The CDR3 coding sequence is TGTGCCAGCAGCCAAGACCTGAACACCGGGGAGCTGTTTTTT.

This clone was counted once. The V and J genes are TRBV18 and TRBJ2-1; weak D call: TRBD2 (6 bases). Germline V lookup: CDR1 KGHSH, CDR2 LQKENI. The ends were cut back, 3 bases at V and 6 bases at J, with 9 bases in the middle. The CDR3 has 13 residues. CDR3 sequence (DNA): TGTGCCAGCTCACCCGGGACTGTCAATGAGCAGTTCTTC. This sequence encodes CASSPGTVNEQFF.

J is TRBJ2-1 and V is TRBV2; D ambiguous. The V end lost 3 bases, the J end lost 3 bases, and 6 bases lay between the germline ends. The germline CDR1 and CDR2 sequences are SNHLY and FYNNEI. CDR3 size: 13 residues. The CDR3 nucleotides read TGTGCCAGCAGTGAGCCCAGCTACAATGAGCAGTTCTTC. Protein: CASSEPSYNEQFF.

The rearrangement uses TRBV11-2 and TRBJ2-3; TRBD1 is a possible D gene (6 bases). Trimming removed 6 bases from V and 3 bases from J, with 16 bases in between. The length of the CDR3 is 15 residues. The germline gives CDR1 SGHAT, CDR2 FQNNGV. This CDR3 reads CASRDIRGPTDTQYF. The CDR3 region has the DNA TGTGCCAGCAGGGACATCAGGGGACCGACAGATACGCAGTATTTT.

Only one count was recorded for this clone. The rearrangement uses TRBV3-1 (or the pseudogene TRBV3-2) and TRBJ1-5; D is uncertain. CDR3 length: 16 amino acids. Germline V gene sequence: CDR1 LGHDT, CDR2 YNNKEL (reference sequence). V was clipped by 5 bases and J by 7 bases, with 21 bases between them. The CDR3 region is CASSRGLQLDGQPQHF. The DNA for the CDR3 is TGTGCCAGCAGCAGAGGGCTCCAACTGGATGGCCAGCCCCAGCATTTT.

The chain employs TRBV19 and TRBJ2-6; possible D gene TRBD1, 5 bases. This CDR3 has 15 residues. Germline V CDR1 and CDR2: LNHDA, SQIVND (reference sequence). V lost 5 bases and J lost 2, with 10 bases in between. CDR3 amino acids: CASSSWTTGANVLTF. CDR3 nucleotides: TGTGCCAGTAGTTCTTGGACAACTGGGGCCAACGTCCTGACTTTC.

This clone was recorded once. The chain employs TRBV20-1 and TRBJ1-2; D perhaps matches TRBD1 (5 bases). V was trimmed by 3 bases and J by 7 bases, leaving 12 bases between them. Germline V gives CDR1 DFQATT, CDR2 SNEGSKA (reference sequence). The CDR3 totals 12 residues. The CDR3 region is CSASNPQGGYTF. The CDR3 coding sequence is TGCAGTGCTAGTAATCCCCAGGGTGGCTACACCTTC.

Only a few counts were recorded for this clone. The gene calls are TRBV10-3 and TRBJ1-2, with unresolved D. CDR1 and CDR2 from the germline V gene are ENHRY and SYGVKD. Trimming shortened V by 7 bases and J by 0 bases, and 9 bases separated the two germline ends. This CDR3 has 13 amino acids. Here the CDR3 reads CAITAASNYGYTF. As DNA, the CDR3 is TGTGCCATCACAGCGGCGTCTAACTATGGCTACACCTTC.

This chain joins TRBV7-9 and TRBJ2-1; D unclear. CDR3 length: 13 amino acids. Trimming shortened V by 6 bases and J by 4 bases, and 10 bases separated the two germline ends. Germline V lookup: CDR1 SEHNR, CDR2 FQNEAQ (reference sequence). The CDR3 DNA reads TGTGCCAGCAGTTCCACAGCTTACAATGAGCAGTTCTTC. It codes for CASSSTAYNEQFF.

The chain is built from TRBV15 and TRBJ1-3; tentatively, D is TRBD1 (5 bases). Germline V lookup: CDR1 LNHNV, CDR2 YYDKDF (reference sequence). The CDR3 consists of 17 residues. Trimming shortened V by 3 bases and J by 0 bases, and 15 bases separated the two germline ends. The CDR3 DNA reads TGTGCCACCAGCAGGTTCAAACAGGACCTCTCTGGAAACACCATATATTTT. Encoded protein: CATSRFKQDLSGNTIYF.

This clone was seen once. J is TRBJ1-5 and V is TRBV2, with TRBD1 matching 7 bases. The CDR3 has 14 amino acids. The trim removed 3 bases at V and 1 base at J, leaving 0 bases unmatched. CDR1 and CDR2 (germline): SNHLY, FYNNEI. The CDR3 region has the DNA TGTGCCAGCAGTGAGGGACAGAGCAATCAGCCCCAGCATTTT. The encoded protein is CASSEGQSNQPQHF.

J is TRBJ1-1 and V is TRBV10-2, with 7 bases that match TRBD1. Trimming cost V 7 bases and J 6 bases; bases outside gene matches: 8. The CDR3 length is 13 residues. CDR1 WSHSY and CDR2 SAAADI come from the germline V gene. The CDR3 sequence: CASKGQGGAEAFF. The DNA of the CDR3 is TGCGCCAGCAAAGGGCAGGGGGGCGCTGAAGCTTTCTTT.

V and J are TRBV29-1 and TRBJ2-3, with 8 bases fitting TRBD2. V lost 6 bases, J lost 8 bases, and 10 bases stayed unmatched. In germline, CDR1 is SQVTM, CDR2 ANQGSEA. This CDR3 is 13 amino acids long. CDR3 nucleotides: TGCAGCGTCGTCCCGGGACGGGGGGGTACGCAGTATTTT. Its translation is CSVVPGRGGTQYF.

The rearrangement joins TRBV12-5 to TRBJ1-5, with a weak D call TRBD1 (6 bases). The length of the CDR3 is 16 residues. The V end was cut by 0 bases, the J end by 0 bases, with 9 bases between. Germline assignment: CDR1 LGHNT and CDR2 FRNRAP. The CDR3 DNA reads TGTGCTAGTGGTTTGGTTGGGGGCTATAGCAATCAGCCCCAGCATTTT. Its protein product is CASGLVGGYSNQPQHF.

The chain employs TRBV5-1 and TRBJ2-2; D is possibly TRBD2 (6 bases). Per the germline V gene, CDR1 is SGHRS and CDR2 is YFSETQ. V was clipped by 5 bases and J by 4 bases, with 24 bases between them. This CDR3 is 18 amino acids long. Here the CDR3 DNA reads TGCGCCAGCAGTTCTGACCTGACCGGGGGTTCGGCCACCGGGGAGCTGTTTTTT. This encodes CASSSDLTGGSATGELFF.

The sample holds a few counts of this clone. CDR3 nucleotides: TGCGCCAGCAGCTTCGGGGGGGCGAGGGAAAAACTGTTTTTT. This translates into CASSFGGAREKLFF. V usage is TRBV5-1 and J usage is TRBJ1-4; the D gene is possibly TRBD1 (6 bases). The V end lost 2 bases, the J end lost 8 bases, and 13 bases lay between the germline ends. CDR3 length equals 14 residues. CDR1 is SGHRS and CDR2 is YFSETQ in the germline V gene.

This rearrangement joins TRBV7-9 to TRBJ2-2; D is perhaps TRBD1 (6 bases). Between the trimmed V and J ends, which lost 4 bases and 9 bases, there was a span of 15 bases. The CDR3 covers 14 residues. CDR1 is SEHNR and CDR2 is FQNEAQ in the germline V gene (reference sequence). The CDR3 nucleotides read TGTGCCAGCAGCTCAAACAGGGATCTCAGGGAGCTGTTTTTT. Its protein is CASSSNRDLRELFF.

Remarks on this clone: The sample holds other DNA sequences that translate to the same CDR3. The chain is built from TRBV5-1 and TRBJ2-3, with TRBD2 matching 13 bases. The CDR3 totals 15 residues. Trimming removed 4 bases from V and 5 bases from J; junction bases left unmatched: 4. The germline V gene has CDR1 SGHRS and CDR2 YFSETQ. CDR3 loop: CASSELAGGQDTQYF. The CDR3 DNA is TGCGCCAGCAGCGAACTAGCGGGGGGGCAAGATACGCAGTATTTT.

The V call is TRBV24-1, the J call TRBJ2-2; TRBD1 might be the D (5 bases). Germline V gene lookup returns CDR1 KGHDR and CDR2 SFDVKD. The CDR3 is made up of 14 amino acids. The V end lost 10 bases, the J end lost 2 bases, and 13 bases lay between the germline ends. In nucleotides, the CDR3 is TGTGCCACTAGAAAGGGGCCTAACACCGGGGAGCTGTTTTTT. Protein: CATRKGPNTGELFF.

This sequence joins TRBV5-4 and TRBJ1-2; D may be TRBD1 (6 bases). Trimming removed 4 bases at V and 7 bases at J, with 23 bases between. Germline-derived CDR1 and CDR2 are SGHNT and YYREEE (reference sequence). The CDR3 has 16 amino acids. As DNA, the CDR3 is TGTGCCAGCAGCGCGTCCTGGACAGTCCGCCTGAGTGGCTACACCTTC. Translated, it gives CASSASWTVRLSGYTF.

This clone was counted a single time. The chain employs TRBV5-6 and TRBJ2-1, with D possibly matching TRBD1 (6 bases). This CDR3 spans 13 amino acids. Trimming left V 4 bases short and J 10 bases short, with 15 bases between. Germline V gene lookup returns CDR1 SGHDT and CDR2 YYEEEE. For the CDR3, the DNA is TGTGCCAGCAGCCCGGGACACCCCCACGAGCAGTTCTTC. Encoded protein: CASSPGHPHEQFF.

The DNA of the CDR3 is TGCGCCAGCAGCTTGGCCGAGGACAGCACAGTCAATTCACCCCTCCACTTT. Amino acid sequence: CASSLAEDSTVNSPLHF. The chain combines TRBV5-1 with TRBJ1-6; D is possibly TRBD1 (6 bases). With 0 bases removed from V and 7 bases from J, the gap between germline ends came to 17 bases. CDR1 is SGHRS and CDR2 is YFSETQ in the germline V gene. The length of the CDR3 is 17 residues. Complete variable domain (other parts from reference TRBV5-1 and TRBJ1-6): KAGVTQTPRYLIKTRGQQVTLSCSPISGHRSVSWYQQTPGQGLQFLFEYFSETQRNKGNFPGRFSGRQFSNSRSEMNVSTLELGDSALYLCASSLAEDSTVNSPLHFGNGTRLTVT.

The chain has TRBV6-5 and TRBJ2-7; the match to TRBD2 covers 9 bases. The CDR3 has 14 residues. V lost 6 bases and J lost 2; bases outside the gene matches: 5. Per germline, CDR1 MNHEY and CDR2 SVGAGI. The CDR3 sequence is CASRPSGATYEQYF. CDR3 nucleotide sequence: TGTGCCAGCAGACCTAGCGGGGCCACCTACGAGCAGTACTTC.

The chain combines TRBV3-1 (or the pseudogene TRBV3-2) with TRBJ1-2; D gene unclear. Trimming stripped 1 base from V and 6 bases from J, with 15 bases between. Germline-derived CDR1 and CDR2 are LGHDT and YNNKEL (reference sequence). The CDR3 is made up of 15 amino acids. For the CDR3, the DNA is TGTGCCAGCAGCCAAGGGACTGTCCGAATCAATGGCTACACCTTC. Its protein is CASSQGTVRINGYTF.